Listed here are 17 T cell receptor beta chains from one sample, sequenced in a study of control samples from healthy donors and cancer patients. Using immunoSEQ multiplex PCR, the repertoire was profiled, and TCRdb retains in-frame clones only, with some absent. The sample lists 75,000 to 95,000 clones, approximately 95% occurring once. Sequencing was performed on blood. Receptors originate from a woman in her 30s in good health.

DNA of the CDR3: TGTGCCAGCAGCCCCAGGGGTCTTGGGACCCAGTACTTC. This encodes CASSPRGLGTQYF. V gene TRBV14 combines with J gene TRBJ2-5; D perhaps matches TRBD1 (6 bases). Trimming removed 4 bases at V and 7 bases at J, with 13 bases between. The germline V gene has CDR1 SGHDN and CDR2 FVKESK. The length of the CDR3 is 13 residues.

This rearrangement joins TRBV25-1 to TRBJ1-5; D is perhaps TRBD1 (5 bases). Germline V gives CDR1 MGHDK, CDR2 SYGVNS. The CDR3 loop spans 14 amino acids. The V gene lost 4 bases and the J gene lost 2 bases, with 9 bases spanning the gap. CDR3 nucleotide sequence: TGTGCCAGCAGTGTAGGGGTAGGCAATCAGCCCCAGCATTTT. It encodes CASSVGVGNQPQHF. The full variable domain, completed using reference TRBV25-1 and TRBJ1-5, is EADIYQTPRYLVIGTGKKITLECSQTMGHDKMYWYQQDPGMELHLIHYSYGVNSTEKGDLSSESTVSRIRTEHFPLTLESARPSHTSQYLCASSVGVGNQPQHFGDGTRLSIL.

This clone was seen just once. The V call is TRBV2, the J call TRBJ1-5; maybe TRBD1 (5 bases). Per the germline V gene, CDR1 is SNHLY and CDR2 is FYNNEI. Deletions cut 8 bases from V and 3 bases from J, with 14 bases between. This CDR3 has 14 amino acids. CDR3 protein: CASSSSRANQPQHF. For the CDR3, the DNA is TGTGCCAGCTCCTCCTCCAGGGCCAATCAGCCCCAGCATTTT.

This chain joins TRBV18 and TRBJ2-5; D is unclear. Germline lookup yields CDR1 KGHSH and CDR2 LQKENI. The CDR3 is 13 residues long. Trimming pared 2 bases from V and 6 bases from J, leaving 10 bases between. This chain's CDR3 is CASSPAADQTQYF. Written as DNA, the CDR3 is TGTGCCAGCTCACCAGCGGCTGATCAGACCCAGTACTTC.

The chain combines TRBV5-1 with TRBJ2-1; 8 bases align to TRBD2. CDR1 and CDR2 from the germline V gene are SGHRS and YFSETQ. This CDR3 region has 17 residues. The junction had 18 bases not matched to a gene; V was cut back by 3 bases and J by 10 bases. DNA for the CDR3: TGCGCCAGCAGCTCGAGACCGGGACTAGGGTTCGTGGTAGAGCAGTTCTTC. This sequence encodes CASSSRPGLGFVVEQFF.

This rearrangement joins TRBV5-1 to TRBJ1-4; a weak D match, TRBD1 (6 bases). Germline assignment: CDR1 SGHRS and CDR2 YFSETQ. Trimming stripped 2 bases from V and 3 bases from J, with 8 bases between. CDR3 length: 14 amino acids. The CDR3 sequence: CASSLQGSNEKLFF. The CDR3 coding sequence is TGCGCCAGCAGCTTACAGGGATCTAATGAAAAACTGTTTTTT. The variable domain in full, completed from reference TRBV5-1 and TRBJ1-4, reads KAGVTQTPRYLIKTRGQQVTLSCSPISGHRSVSWYQQTPGQGLQFLFEYFSETQRNKGNFPGRFSGRQFSNSRSEMNVSTLELGDSALYLCASSLQGSNEKLFFGSGTQLSVL.

The CDR3 loop is CASSASRDSGLGTEAFF. The CDR3 nucleotides are TGTGCCAGCAGCGCATCCCGGGACAGTGGCCTGGGCACTGAAGCTTTCTTT. The chain joins TRBV9 to TRBJ1-1; 7 bases map to TRBD1. The germline gives CDR1 SGDLS, CDR2 YYNGEE. The CDR3 covers 17 residues. With V trimmed by 3 bases and J by 4 bases, 15 bases remained unmatched.

The V and J genes are TRBV12-3 or TRBV12-4 and TRBJ1-1, with D perhaps matching TRBD1 (5 bases). V was clipped by 6 bases and J by 5 bases, with 13 bases between them. This CDR3 comprises 13 residues. The CDR3 is CASRSGGGTEAFF. The CDR3 DNA reads TGTGCCAGCAGGTCGGGGGGAGGTACTGAAGCTTTCTTT.

This chain connects TRBV11-2 to TRBJ2-1, with TRBD2 matching over 13 bases. The CDR3 is made up of 19 amino acids. Germline V gives CDR1 SGHAT, CDR2 FQNNGV. The V segment lost 1 base and the J segment 8 bases; nucleotides outside the gene matches: 14. The CDR3 DNA reads as TGTGCCAGCAGCTTAGCCCTATGGGTACTAGCGGGAGGGCCTTATGAGCAGTTCTTC. Translation gives CASSLALWVLAGGPYEQFF.

The rearrangement joins TRBV18 to TRBJ2-1, with TRBD1 matching 7 bases. Germline CDR1 and CDR2: KGHSH and LQKENI. J was trimmed by 3 bases and V by 3 bases; bases with no gene match: 11. The CDR3 sequence is 17 residues long. The CDR3 bases are TGTGCCAGCTCACCCGGGACAGTCCGGACCCTCTACAATGAGCAGTTCTTC. Residues: CASSPGTVRTLYNEQFF.

The J gene is TRBJ2-3, the V gene TRBV20-1, with 11 positions matching TRBD2. The V gene's germline CDR1 is DFQATT and CDR2 SNEGSKA (reference sequence). This CDR3 is 18 amino acids long. With 3 bases clipped from V and 2 bases from J, the junction kept 13 bases outside the gene matches. The CDR3: CSASGGASGGPLTDTQYF. The CDR3 bases are TGCAGTGCTAGTGGGGGAGCTAGCGGGGGGCCTCTCACAGATACGCAGTATTTT.

The CDR3 region has the DNA TGCAGCGTTGAACGGGACATACAGGGGAATCTGGCATGGAACACTGAAGCTTTCTTT. It is translated as CSVERDIQGNLAWNTEAFF. V gene TRBV29-1 combines with J gene TRBJ1-1, with 7 bases matching TRBD1. The CDR3 consists of 19 residues. Trimming cost V 2 bases and J 1 base; bases outside gene matches: 19. The germline V gene encodes CDR1 SQVTM and CDR2 ANQGSEA.

The rearrangement links TRBV10-3 to TRBJ1-2, with D uncertain. CDR1 is ENHRY and CDR2 is SYGVKD in the germline V gene. The CDR3 is 12 residues long. V was cut by 0 bases and J by 2 bases, with 1 base left in between. The CDR3 DNA reads as TGTGCCATCAGTGAGTCGAACTATGGCTACACCTTC. As protein: CAISESNYGYTF.

This chain uses TRBV11-3 with TRBJ2-2, with 7 bases matching TRBD2. The trim removed 4 bases at V and 9 bases at J, leaving 8 bases unmatched. The CDR3 contains 14 residues. Germline loops: CDR1 SGHNT, CDR2 YENEEA. As DNA, the CDR3 is TGTGCCAGCAGCTCAAGCGGGACTACCCGGGAGCTGTTTTTT. Protein product: CASSSSGTTRELFF. The whole variable domain, filled in from reference TRBV11-3 and TRBJ2-2, reads EAGVVQSPRYKIIEKKQPVAFWCNPISGHNTLYWYLQNLGQGPELLIRYENEEAVDDSQLPKDRFSAERLKGVDSTLKIQPAELGDSAVYLCASSSSGTTRELFFGEGSRLTVL.

The chain has TRBV5-1 and TRBJ1-1; D unclear. This CDR3 comprises 16 residues. Germline CDR1 SGHRS, CDR2 YFSETQ. V lost 3 bases and J 4 bases, leaving 19 bases between the germline ends. CDR3 amino acids: CASSYRVGLVGTEAFF. CDR3 coding DNA: TGCGCCAGCAGCTATCGGGTTGGACTAGTGGGCACTGAAGCTTTCTTT.

The CDR3 loop reads CASSQPQGAVGDTQYF. The CDR3 coding sequence is TGTGCCAGCAGCCAGCCACAGGGGGCAGTTGGAGATACGCAGTATTTT. The rearrangement joins TRBV4-2 to TRBJ2-3, with TRBD1 matching 9 bases. This CDR3 is 16 amino acids long. Trimming removed 3 bases from V and 5 bases from J; junction bases left unmatched: 9. CDR1 and CDR2 (germline): LGHNA, YNFKEQ.

The DNA for the CDR3 is TGTGCCAGCAGTTTCCCCGGGGTGGGGGTTGGTGGCTACACCTTC. Translation gives CASSFPGVGVGGYTF. The rearrangement uses TRBV28 and TRBJ1-2, with D possibly TRBD1 on 5 matching bases. The germline V and J ends were trimmed by 3 bases and 7 bases, with 18 bases remaining between them. The CDR3 runs to 15 residues. Germline CDR1 MDHEN, CDR2 SYDVKM.